This T cell receptor (beta chain) was recovered during a study of blood T cell repertoires in COVID-19. Study at large: Specimens from acute and convalescent COVID-19 originated in the United States, Italy and Spain. PBMCs, B-cell-depleted T cells, or T cells were the source of the cDNA or gDNA that made up the material.

Per the authors' pipeline: Quantification of nucleated cells was approximated via reference gene primer amplification. Measured with immunoSEQ multiplex PCR; TCRdb has only the in-frame clones, and not every one. V and J calls and clone size are those listed in that table; D and trimming were worked out from the DNA. This table holds around 500,000 clones, 80% to 90% found once. The germline CDR1 and CDR2 sequences are KGHSH and LQKENI. Germline trimming cut 3 bases from V and 6 bases from J; bases unmatched to any gene: 7. This CDR3 has 14 amino acids. The receptor comes from a human donor in a cohort sampled during active COVID-19. The gene calls are TRBV18 and TRBJ1-1, with 7 bases fitting TRBD1. Sample: peripheral blood. CDR3 sequence reads: CASSPPDRAPEAFF. CDR3 in DNA: TGTGCCAGCTCACCCCCCGACAGGGCGCCTGAAGCTTTCTTT.